These 3 T cell receptor beta chains share one sample of origin, sequenced in a study of beta chain features in type 1 diabetes. Expressed TCRB transcripts got sequenced, as all isolated RNA was reverse transcribed. Profiled with immunoSEQ multiplex PCR; TCRdb holds only in-frame clones, not every one. Of 400,000 to 600,000 clones in the sample, approximately 28% are singletons; the top ten hold around 0.065%. Sequencing used naive CD4+ T cells from blood. Receptor source: a man between 18 and 35 years old in good health.

J is TRBJ1-2 and V is TRBV30; tentative D call: TRBD1 (6 bases). The CDR3 length is 15 residues. In germline, CDR1 is GTSNPN, CDR2 SVGIG (reference sequence). Deletions cut 3 bases from V and 0 bases from J, with 14 bases between. This CDR3 is CAWSGGPLTNYGYTF. CDR3 in DNA: TGTGCCTGGAGCGGGGGGCCCCTTACTAACTATGGCTACACCTTC.

The chain recombines TRBV30 with TRBJ2-6; TRBD1 matches 10 bases. V dropped 3 bases and J dropped 1; count of bases not matched to a gene: 3. Looked up from germline, CDR1 is GTSNPN and CDR2 is SVGIG (reference sequence). This CDR3 is built from 16 residues. The CDR3 here is CAWRQGQGSGANVLTF. Written as DNA, the CDR3 is TGTGCCTGGAGGCAGGGACAGGGGTCTGGGGCCAACGTCCTGACTTTC.

In this sample, this clone turned up a few times. Other DNA sequences in this sample translate to the same CDR3. CDR3 DNA sequence: TGCAGCGTTAGGTTAGATTACAATGAGCAGTTCTTC. Residues: CSVRLDYNEQFF. The chain uses TRBV29-1 and TRBJ2-1; the D is unclear. The CDR3 has 12 residues. Trimming pared 5 bases from V and 4 bases from J, leaving 9 bases between. Germline assignment: CDR1 SQVTM and CDR2 ANQGSEA.